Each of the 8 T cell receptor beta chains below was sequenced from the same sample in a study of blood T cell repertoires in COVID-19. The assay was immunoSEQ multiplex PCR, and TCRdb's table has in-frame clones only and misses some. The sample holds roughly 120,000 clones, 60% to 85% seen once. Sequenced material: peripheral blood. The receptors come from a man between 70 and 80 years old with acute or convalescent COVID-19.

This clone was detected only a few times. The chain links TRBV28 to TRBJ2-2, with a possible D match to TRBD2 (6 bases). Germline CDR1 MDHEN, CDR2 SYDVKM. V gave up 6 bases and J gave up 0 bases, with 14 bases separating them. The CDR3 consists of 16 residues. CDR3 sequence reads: CASSPGLPTNTGELFF. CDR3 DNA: TGTGCCAGCAGCCCGGGACTCCCCACGAACACCGGGGAGCTGTTTTTT.

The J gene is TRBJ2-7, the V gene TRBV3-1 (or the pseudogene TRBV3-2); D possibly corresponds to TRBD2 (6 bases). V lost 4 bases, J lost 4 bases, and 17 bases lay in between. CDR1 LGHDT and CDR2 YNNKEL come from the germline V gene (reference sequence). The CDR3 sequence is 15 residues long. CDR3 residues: CASSRGTLYLYEQYF. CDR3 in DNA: TGTGCCAGCAGCCGCGGGACTCTCTACTTATACGAGCAGTACTTC.

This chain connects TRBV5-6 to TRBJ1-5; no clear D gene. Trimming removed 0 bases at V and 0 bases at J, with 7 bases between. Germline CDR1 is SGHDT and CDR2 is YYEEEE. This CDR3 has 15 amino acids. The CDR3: CASSLGTYSNQPQHF. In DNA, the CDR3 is TGTGCCAGCAGCTTGGGGACTTATAGCAATCAGCCCCAGCATTTT.

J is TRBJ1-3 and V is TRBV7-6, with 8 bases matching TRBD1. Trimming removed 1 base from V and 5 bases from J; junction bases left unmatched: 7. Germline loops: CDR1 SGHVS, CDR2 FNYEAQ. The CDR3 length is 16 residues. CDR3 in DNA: TGTGCCAGCAGCTTAGACGACAGGGGTGGGAGAAACACCATATATTTT. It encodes CASSLDDRGGRNTIYF.

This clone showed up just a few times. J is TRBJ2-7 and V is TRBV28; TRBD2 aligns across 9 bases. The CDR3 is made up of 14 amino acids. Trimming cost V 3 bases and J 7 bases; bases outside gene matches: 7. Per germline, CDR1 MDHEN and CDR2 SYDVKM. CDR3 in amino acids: CASSLGTSTREQYF. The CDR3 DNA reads TGTGCCAGCAGTTTGGGGACTAGCACCAGGGAGCAGTACTTC.

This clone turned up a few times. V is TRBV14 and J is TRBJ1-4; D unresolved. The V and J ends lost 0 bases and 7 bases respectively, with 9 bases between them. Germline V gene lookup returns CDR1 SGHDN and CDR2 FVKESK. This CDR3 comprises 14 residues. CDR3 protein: CASSQDFTTEKLFF. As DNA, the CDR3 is TGTGCCAGCAGCCAAGATTTTACAACTGAAAAACTGTTTTTT.

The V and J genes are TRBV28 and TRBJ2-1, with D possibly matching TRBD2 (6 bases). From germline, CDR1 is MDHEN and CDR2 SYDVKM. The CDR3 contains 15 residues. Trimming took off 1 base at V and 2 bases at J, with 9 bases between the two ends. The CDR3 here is CASSLLGTPYNEQFF. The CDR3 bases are TGTGCCAGCAGTTTATTGGGGACTCCCTACAATGAGCAGTTCTTC.

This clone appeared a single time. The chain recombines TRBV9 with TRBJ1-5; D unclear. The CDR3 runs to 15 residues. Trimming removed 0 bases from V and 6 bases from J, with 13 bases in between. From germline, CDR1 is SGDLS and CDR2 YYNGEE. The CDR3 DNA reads TGTGCCAGCAGCGTAGGAGGGCTGGACCCTCAGCCCCAGCATTTT. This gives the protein CASSVGGLDPQPQHF.